A single sample gave rise to the 8 T cell receptor beta chains below, sequenced in a study of beta chain features in type 1 diabetes. Of the isolated RNA, all was reverse transcribed, and so the sequenced material was expressed TCRB transcripts. The protocol was immunoSEQ multiplex PCR, while the TCRdb copy is restricted to in-frame clones and leaves out a portion. The sample lists some 410,000 clones, over 11% occurring once. Sequenced input: naive CD4+ T cells from blood. Source of these receptors: a man aged 25 to 40 in good health.

This chain uses TRBV15 with TRBJ2-7; possibly TRBD2 for D (6 bases). The CDR3 sequence is 14 residues long. Per the germline V gene, CDR1 is LNHNV and CDR2 is YYDKDF (reference sequence). Trimming took 6 bases from V and 0 from J, leaving 12 bases between them. CDR3 residues: CATSEGLSSYEQYF. The DNA for the CDR3 is TGTGCCACCAGTGAGGGACTGAGCTCCTACGAGCAGTACTTC.

The rearrangement uses TRBV19 and TRBJ2-1, with TRBD2 matching over 8 bases. Unmatched junction bases numbered 12, after V lost 5 bases and J lost 6 bases. CDR1 is LNHDA and CDR2 is SQIVND in the germline V gene (reference sequence). The CDR3 length is 16 residues. The CDR3 region is CASSLRTSSFRNEQFF. Written as DNA, the CDR3 is TGTGCCAGTAGTCTCCGGACTAGCAGTTTTCGCAATGAGCAGTTCTTC.

V gene TRBV18 combines with J gene TRBJ2-1; D remains unclear. The CDR3 is 15 residues long. Trimming stripped 6 bases from V and 6 bases from J, with 18 bases between. Germline loops: CDR1 KGHSH, CDR2 LQKENI. The CDR3 region is CASSLQDSLRNEQFF. The CDR3 DNA reads TGTGCCAGCTCTTTACAAGATTCCCTCCGCAATGAGCAGTTCTTC.

The CDR3 is CASSFGGRTADTQYF. As DNA, the CDR3 is TGTGCCAGCAGCTTTGGCGGGAGAACGGCAGATACGCAGTATTTT. The rearrangement joins TRBV7-9 to TRBJ2-3; the match to TRBD2 covers 7 bases. Germline V gene sequence: CDR1 SEHNR, CDR2 FQNEAQ (reference sequence). This CDR3 has 15 amino acids. V dropped 3 bases and J dropped 4; count of bases not matched to a gene: 7.

This clone occurred a few times. The V gene is TRBV4-3, the J gene TRBJ2-3, with TRBD2 identical over 10 bases. The germline V gene has CDR1 LGHNA and CDR2 YSLEER. The CDR3 is made up of 16 amino acids. The junction had 8 bases not matched to a gene; V was cut back by 0 bases and J by 8 bases. CDR3 protein: CASSQEWASGGGTQYF. The CDR3 DNA reads TGCGCCAGCAGCCAAGAGTGGGCTAGCGGGGGAGGTACGCAGTATTTT.

This clone was seen a handful of times. The CDR3 loop is CAWSAGSYGYTF. As DNA, the CDR3 is TGTGCCTGGAGTGCGGGGAGCTATGGCTACACCTTC. J is TRBJ1-2 and V is TRBV30; no definite D call. Trimming removed 1 base from V and 4 bases from J, with 7 bases in between. CDR3 length equals 12 residues. Germline V CDR1 and CDR2: GTSNPN, SVGIG (reference sequence).

This clone was detected a few times. The chain links TRBV7-9 to TRBJ2-5; D perhaps matches TRBD1 (5 bases). Germline values: CDR1 SEHNR, CDR2 FQNEAQ (reference sequence). The CDR3 sequence is 16 residues long. With 5 bases removed from V and 5 bases from J, the gap between germline ends came to 21 bases. CDR3 region: CASSAMTWGLGETQYF. CDR3 in DNA: TGTGCCAGCAGCGCTATGACTTGGGGCTTAGGGGAGACCCAGTACTTC.

This sequence joins TRBV30 and TRBJ2-7, with no clear D. The CDR3 has 13 amino acids. With 0 bases removed from V and 6 bases from J, the gap between germline ends came to 12 bases. Germline V gene data show CDR1 as GTSNPN and CDR2 as SVGIG (reference sequence). The CDR3 loop is CAWSVKGLTEQYV. The CDR3 coding sequence is TGTGCCTGGAGTGTAAAAGGGCTTACCGAGCAGTACGTC.